Presented here are 24 T cell receptor beta chains from one specimen sequenced in a study of T-cell reconstitution after alpha-beta-depleted transplantation in children. Researchers prepared the TCRbeta library using unique molecular identifiers, the study reports. A single record per CDR3 protein comes from TCRdb applying MiXCR to the PCR reads. The repertoire consists of 450,000 to 600,000 distinct CDR3 sequences, with 32% occurring once and the leading ten covering about 2.3%. The sample here was PBMCs from the stem cell graft donor, taken from the stem cell graft. These receptors originate from a human donor who donated a stem cell graft to a child with aplastic anemia.

The sample holds one count of this clonotype. The rearrangement links TRBV19 to TRBJ1-5, with 9 bases lining up with TRBD1. The V and J ends lost 6 bases and 5 bases, in that order; junction bases with no gene match: 14. The CDR3 covers 17 residues. The V gene's germline CDR1 is LNHDA and CDR2 SQIVND (reference sequence). The CDR3 protein is CASRSPGQGSFYQPQHF. The CDR3 nucleotides read TGTGCCAGTAGATCCCCAGGACAGGGGTCCTTCTATCAGCCCCAGCATTTT.

The rearrangement uses TRBV6-2 or TRBV6-3 and TRBJ2-7, with TRBD1 matching 9 bases. CDR3 size: 14 residues. J lost 3 bases, V lost 2 bases, and 2 bases had no gene match. In germline, CDR1 is MNHEY, CDR2 SVGEGT. The DNA for the CDR3 is TGTGCCAGCAGTTACGGGACAGGGAACTACGAGCAGTACTTC. It codes for CASSYGTGNYEQYF.

This chain links TRBV5-1 with TRBJ1-2; TRBD1 matches 7 bases. J was trimmed by 2 bases and V by 0 bases; bases with no gene match: 7. There are 16 residues in the CDR3. Germline V gives CDR1 SGHRS, CDR2 YFSETQ. CDR3 in DNA: TGCGCCAGCAGCTTGGGGGGCCTACAGGGGAACTATGGCTACACCTTC. This translates into CASSLGGLQGNYGYTF. The full variable domain, completed using reference TRBV5-1 and TRBJ1-2, is KAGVTQTPRYLIKTRGQQVTLSCSPISGHRSVSWYQQTPGQGLQFLFEYFSETQRNKGNFPGRFSGRQFSNSRSEMNVSTLELGDSALYLCASSLGGLQGNYGYTFGSGTRLTVV.

This chain joins TRBV18 and TRBJ2-1; TRBD2 might be the D (5 bases). This CDR3 region has 13 residues. CDR1 and CDR2 from the germline V gene are KGHSH and LQKENI. Trimming pared 6 bases from V and 5 bases from J, leaving 11 bases between. The CDR3 region is CASSRTGNNEQFF. CDR3 bases: TGTGCCAGCTCTCGGACTGGAAACAATGAGCAGTTCTTC.

This clonotype was counted only a few times. V and J are TRBV10-1 and TRBJ2-1; TRBD2 aligns across 14 bases. The V and J ends lost 2 bases and 8 bases, in that order; junction bases with no gene match: 2. CDR1 and CDR2 (germline): WNHNN, SYGVQD (reference sequence). CDR3 length: 15 amino acids. The CDR3 loop reads CASSEGLAGGDEQFF. The DNA of the CDR3 is TGCGCCAGCAGTGAGGGACTAGCGGGAGGAGATGAGCAGTTCTTC.

CDR3 loop: CASRQGVYEQYF. For the CDR3, the DNA is TGTGCCAGCCGACAGGGAGTCTACGAGCAGTACTTC. This sequence joins TRBV27 and TRBJ2-7, with 7 bases matching TRBD1. Germline CDR1 reads MNHEY; CDR2 reads SMNVEV (reference sequence). The V and J ends lost 8 bases and 3 bases, in that order; junction bases with no gene match: 4. The CDR3 sequence is 12 residues long.

Only a few counts were recorded for this clonotype. The gene calls are TRBV10-2 and TRBJ1-5; D is ambiguous. V gave up 4 bases and J gave up 1 base, with 17 bases separating them. CDR3 length: 17 amino acids. Germline CDR1 and CDR2: WSHSY and SAAADI. CDR3 amino acids: CASSGMVREGSNQPQHF. As DNA, the CDR3 is TGCGCCAGCAGTGGGATGGTAAGGGAAGGGAGCAATCAGCCCCAGCATTTT.

This clonotype turned up a few times. The chain carries TRBV15 and TRBJ1-1, with D possibly being TRBD1 (5 bases). Trimming removed 8 bases from V and 0 bases from J, with 16 bases in between. This CDR3 contains 15 residues. Germline V gene lookup returns CDR1 LNHNV and CDR2 YYDKDF (reference sequence). The CDR3 sequence: CATARDGLMNTEAFF. The CDR3 DNA is TGTGCCACCGCGCGGGACGGCTTAATGAACACTGAAGCTTTCTTT.

The chain joins TRBV20-1 to TRBJ1-4; D might be TRBD1 (6 bases). V gave up 6 bases and J gave up 7 bases, with 21 bases separating them. This CDR3 spans 15 amino acids. Per the germline V gene, CDR1 is DFQATT and CDR2 is SNEGSKA (reference sequence). The DNA of the CDR3 is TGCAGTGCCAGCGGGACAAGGGGTTCGAGTGAAAAACTGTTTTTT. Translated, it gives CSASGTRGSSEKLFF.

J is TRBJ1-5 and V is TRBV12-5; 7 nucleotides agree with TRBD1. Germline V gene data show CDR1 as LGHNT and CDR2 as FRNRAP. This CDR3 has 14 amino acids. Trimming cost V 7 bases and J 3 bases; bases outside gene matches: 6. CDR3 residues: CASAPGQNNQPQHF. The CDR3 coding sequence is TGTGCTAGTGCCCCGGGACAGAACAATCAGCCCCAGCATTTT.

The chain is built from TRBV12-3 or TRBV12-4 and TRBJ1-3; D is unclear. This CDR3 region has 12 residues. V was cut by 5 bases and J by 5 bases, with 7 bases left in between. CDR3 DNA sequence: TGTGCCAGCAGTCTACCACGAAACACCATATATTTT. Residues: CASSLPRNTIYF.

The chain combines TRBV28 with TRBJ2-3, with 9 bases matching TRBD2. CDR3 length equals 15 residues. The V segment lost 6 bases and the J segment 0 bases; nucleotides outside the gene matches: 4. In germline, CDR1 is MDHEN, CDR2 SYDVKM. The CDR3 loop reads CASRPTSGSTDTQYF. The CDR3 nucleotides read TGTGCCAGCAGACCGACTAGCGGAAGCACAGATACGCAGTATTTT.

The gene calls are TRBV7-8 and TRBJ1-5; D is possibly TRBD1 (5 bases). V was pared by 5 bases and J by 13 bases, with 18 bases between. CDR1 SGHVS and CDR2 FQNEAQ come from the germline V gene. The CDR3 sequence is 13 residues long. The CDR3 reads CASSGAGLGAQHF. The CDR3 nucleotides are TGTGCCAGCAGCGGGGCAGGTTTAGGTGCTCAGCATTTT.

The chain combines TRBV18 with TRBJ2-1, with no clear D. The CDR3 length is 16 residues. CDR1 is KGHSH and CDR2 is LQKENI in the germline V gene. Trimming removed 3 bases from V and 0 bases from J, with 12 bases in between. The CDR3 DNA follows: TGTGCCAGCTCACCGGTCACCGGAATCTCCTACAATGAGCAGTTCTTC. Its protein product is CASSPVTGISYNEQFF. The entire variable domain, with the rest obtained from reference TRBV18 and TRBJ2-1, is as follows: NAGVMQNPRHLVRRRGQEARLRCSPMKGHSHVYWYRQLPEEGLKFMVYLQKENIIDESGMPKERFSAEFPKEGPSILRIQQVVRGDSAAYFCASSPVTGISYNEQFFGPGTRLTVL.

This chain links TRBV10-1 with TRBJ2-3; TRBD2 aligns across 7 bases. CDR1 WNHNN and CDR2 SYGVQD come from the germline V gene (reference sequence). Losses at the gene ends were 2 bases for V and 6 bases for J; bases not matched to a gene: 14. The CDR3 consists of 17 residues. The CDR3 DNA follows: TGCGCCAGCAGTGAGGGAGGTCGGCTAGCGGTCCGGGATACGCAGTATTTT. Translated, it gives CASSEGGRLAVRDTQYF.

Here the CDR3 reads CASSSNRDEKLFF. CDR3 nucleotides: TGTGCCAGCAGCTCGAACAGGGACGAAAAACTGTTTTTT. The V call is TRBV11-3, the J call TRBJ1-4, with D perhaps matching TRBD1 (6 bases). V lost 4 bases, J lost 8 bases, and 11 bases lay in between. The CDR3 covers 13 residues. Germline lookup yields CDR1 SGHNT and CDR2 YENEEA.

A single count supports this clonotype. V is TRBV7-2 and J is TRBJ2-1; TRBD2 matches at 14 bases. Trimming took 4 bases from V and 8 from J; bases not matched to a gene: 1. Germline CDR1 and CDR2: SGHTA and FQGNSA. This CDR3 has 14 residues. The CDR3 sequence is CASSWGLAGDEQFF. In DNA form, the CDR3 reads TGTGCCAGCAGCTGGGGACTAGCGGGAGATGAGCAGTTCTTC.

This clonotype has only a few counts. The rearrangement joins TRBV30 to TRBJ1-2; 7 nucleotides line up with TRBD1. The V gene end was trimmed by 2 bases and the J gene end by 4 bases; junction bases not matched to a gene: 7. The CDR3 runs 14 residues. The germline CDR1 and CDR2 sequences are GTSNPN and SVGIG (reference sequence). CDR3 in DNA: TGTGCCTGGAGTCCAGGGGGTCAGCGCTATGGCTACACCTTC. This encodes CAWSPGGQRYGYTF.

This clonotype turned up a few times. The chain carries TRBV6-2 or TRBV6-3 and TRBJ2-7; 13 bases are shared with TRBD2. The V segment lost 4 bases and the J segment 6 bases; nucleotides outside the gene matches: 0. Germline V gene data show CDR1 as MNHEY and CDR2 as SVGEGT. This CDR3 has 13 amino acids. The CDR3 sequence is CASSWTSGSEQYF. CDR3 nucleotide sequence: TGTGCCAGCAGTTGGACTAGCGGGAGCGAGCAGTACTTC.

This chain joins TRBV29-1 and TRBJ2-7; D uncertain. CDR1 and CDR2 from the germline V gene are SQVTM and ANQGSEA. V was clipped by 4 bases and J by 4 bases, with 8 bases between them. The CDR3 length is 11 residues. CDR3 in amino acids: CSVALDYEQYF. CDR3 bases: TGCAGCGTTGCTTTGGATTACGAGCAGTACTTC.

V is TRBV5-1 and J is TRBJ2-2, with D possibly being TRBD1 (6 bases). Germline CDR1 SGHRS, CDR2 YFSETQ. The ends were cut back, 7 bases at V and 1 base at J, with 11 bases in the middle. The length of the CDR3 is 14 residues. Here the CDR3 reads CASLGGMNTGELFF. CDR3 sequence (DNA): TGCGCCAGCCTAGGGGGTATGAACACCGGGGAGCTGTTTTTT.

The chain links TRBV7-2 to TRBJ2-7; 8 bases are shared with TRBD1. The CDR3 loop spans 13 amino acids. From germline, CDR1 is SGHTA and CDR2 FQGNSA. V lost 1 base and J lost 6; bases outside the gene matches: 2. Here the CDR3 reads CASSLEQGGEQYF. The CDR3 region has the DNA TGTGCCAGCAGCTTAGAACAGGGGGGCGAGCAGTACTTC.

V gene TRBV19 combines with J gene TRBJ1-1; D uncertain. CDR3 length equals 13 residues. The V gene lost 10 bases and the J gene lost 0 bases, with 12 bases spanning the gap. Looked up from germline, CDR1 is LNHDA and CDR2 is SQIVND (reference sequence). The CDR3 protein is CATRAGMNTEAFF. CDR3 sequence (DNA): TGTGCCACCCGAGCGGGGATGAACACTGAAGCTTTCTTT.

Only one count was recorded for this clonotype. This chain connects TRBV11-2 to TRBJ2-1; a weak D match, TRBD2 (5 bases). The V gene lost 0 bases and the J gene lost 6 bases, with 18 bases spanning the gap. This CDR3 has 17 amino acids. Germline V CDR1 and CDR2: SGHAT, FQNNGV. The CDR3 coding sequence is TGTGCCAGCAGCTTAGATTACAGTCGGGGTACTTCCAATGAGCAGTTCTTC. This gives the protein CASSLDYSRGTSNEQFF.